These 27 T cell receptor beta chains were sequenced from one sample in a study of T cells in Graves' hyperthyroidism and ophthalmopathy. The CDR3 regions of TCR beta were amplified from RNA transcripts. HTBI primers were employed in a first-round RT-PCR of the TCR CDR3. TCRdb itself ran the multiplex PCR reads through MiXCR, one entry per CDR3 protein. Of under 300,000 distinct CDR3 sequences listed, around 25% are singletons. The sample consisted of blood. These receptors came from a middle-aged man with Graves' hyperthyroidism that later progressed to Graves' ophthalmopathy.

This clonotype appeared many times. V is TRBV19 and J is TRBJ1-5; a possible D gene is TRBD1 (6 bases). Trimming removed 7 bases at V and 5 bases at J, with 15 bases between. Germline-derived CDR1 and CDR2 are LNHDA and SQIVND (reference sequence). The CDR3 runs 14 residues. The CDR3 nucleotides are TGTGCCAGTAAGGGACACGGAAATTATCAGCCCCAGCATTTT. Encoded protein: CASKGHGNYQPQHF.

The chain couples TRBV6-1 to TRBJ2-7; no clear D gene. There are 12 residues in the CDR3. V was shortened by 7 bases and J by 9 bases, with 16 bases between the two germline ends. Per the germline V gene, CDR1 is MNHNS and CDR2 is SASEGT. CDR3 protein: CASNGPSGSQYF. In DNA, the CDR3 is TGTGCCAGCAACGGCCCCTCAGGATCGCAGTACTTC.

This clonotype was seen ten or more times. The chain combines TRBV28 with TRBJ1-1; D gene ambiguous. V shed 3 bases and J shed 7 bases, with 18 bases lying between them. CDR3 length: 15 amino acids. Germline values: CDR1 MDHEN, CDR2 SYDVKM. The CDR3 loop reads CASSLLGGPFGEAFF. The CDR3 DNA sequence: TGTGCCAGCAGTTTGTTGGGTGGTCCCTTTGGTGAAGCTTTCTTT. The entire variable domain, with the rest obtained from reference TRBV28 and TRBJ1-1, is as follows: DVKVTQSSRYLVKRTGEKVFLECVQDMDHENMFWYRQDPGLGLRLIYFSYDVKMKEKGDIPEGYSVSREKKERFSLILESASTNQTSMYLCASSLLGGPFGEAFFGQGTRLTVV.

Ten or more counts support this clonotype. This CDR3 is CAISESIRQGYNQPQHF. CDR3 bases: TGTGCCATCAGTGAGTCTATCCGGCAGGGGTACAATCAGCCCCAGCATTTT. V usage is TRBV10-3 and J usage is TRBJ1-5; possibly TRBD1 for D (6 bases). Germline lookup yields CDR1 ENHRY and CDR2 SYGVKD. V lost 0 bases, J lost 3 bases, and 15 bases lay in between. The CDR3 has 17 residues.

This clonotype was seen ten or more times. The chain couples TRBV12-3 or TRBV12-4 to TRBJ2-7, with D unresolved. The CDR3 spans 12 residues. The V end lost 7 bases, the J end lost 3 bases, and 10 bases lay between the germline ends. CDR3 amino acids: CASKATNYEQYF. In nucleotides, the CDR3 is TGTGCCAGCAAGGCAACTAACTACGAGCAGTACTTC.

CDR3: CASSIPGGGRTEAFF. CDR3 sequence (DNA): TGTGCCAGTAGTATCCCCGGGGGCGGTAGGACTGAAGCTTTCTTT. This chain links TRBV19 with TRBJ1-1, with D possibly being TRBD1 (6 bases). This CDR3 is built from 15 residues. V was shortened by 3 bases and J by 5 bases, with 16 bases between the two germline ends. Germline CDR1 LNHDA, CDR2 SQIVND (reference sequence).

Concerning this clonotype: At one of its ends the junction is not consistent with the germline gene, which may arise from a read error. The chain couples TRBV27 to TRBJ2-5; 8 nucleotides align to TRBD1. This CDR3 is built from 16 residues. Looked up from germline, CDR1 is MNHEY and CDR2 is SMNVEV (reference sequence). The CDR3 reads CASSLVTGANQDTQYF. DNA of the CDR3: TGTGCCAGCAGTTTAGTGACAGGGGCAAACCAAGATACCCAGTACTTC.

This clonotype has ten or more counts. V gene TRBV5-1 combines with J gene TRBJ2-7, with D possibly being TRBD2 (6 bases). Deletions cut 4 bases from V and 2 bases from J, with 13 bases between. CDR1 is SGHRS, CDR2 YFSETQ, per germline. The CDR3 contains 14 residues. The DNA of the CDR3 is TGCGCCAGCAGCCTAGGACGGACTACCTACGAGCAGTACTTC. Residues: CASSLGRTTYEQYF.

The CDR3 DNA reads as TGTGCCAGCAGTCCAGACAGGGAGGGAGAGACCCAGTACTTC. Its protein product is CASSPDREGETQYF. The chain employs TRBV12-3 or TRBV12-4 and TRBJ2-5; perhaps D is TRBD1 or TRBD2 (7 bases each). This CDR3 region has 14 residues. V dropped 5 bases and J dropped 4 bases, with 14 bases sitting between them.

The genes are TRBV5-1 and TRBJ2-7; perhaps TRBD1 as D (6 bases). CDR1 is SGHRS, CDR2 YFSETQ, per germline. V was cut by 4 bases and J by 7 bases, with 18 bases left in between. CDR3 length equals 14 residues. Written as DNA, the CDR3 is TGCGCCAGCAGCCCAGGGACATCGTATGTTGAGCAGTACTTC. Translating gives CASSPGTSYVEQYF.

This clonotype was counted ten times or more. This rearrangement joins TRBV6-1 to TRBJ1-1; D possibly corresponds to TRBD1 (5 bases). The CDR3 has 13 residues. Trimming cost V 6 bases and J 10 bases, with 18 bases left between them. Germline lookup yields CDR1 MNHNS and CDR2 SASEGT. The CDR3 coding sequence is TGTGCCAGCAGCCCGCCGGGGACCCCACGAGCTTTCTTT. Its protein product is CASSPPGTPRAFF.

This clonotype was recorded many times. In nucleotides, the CDR3 is TGTGCCTGGACGAGGGAGAGCACTGAAGCTTTCTTT. It codes for CAWTRESTEAFF. V gene TRBV30 combines with J gene TRBJ1-1; D is undetermined. There are 12 residues in the CDR3. Germline CDR1 and CDR2: GTSNPN and SVGIG (reference sequence). The V end was cut by 4 bases, the J end by 4 bases, with 10 bases between.

The chain combines TRBV6-5 with TRBJ1-2, with TRBD1 identical over 7 bases. CDR1 and CDR2 (germline): MNHEY, SVGAGI. V shed 2 bases, J shed 4 bases, and the junction held 4 bases outside the gene matches. The length of the CDR3 is 14 residues. The CDR3, as DNA: TGTGCCAGCAGTTACGTGACAGGGTCCTATGGCTACACCTTC. Its translation: CASSYVTGSYGYTF.

V is TRBV11-2 and J is TRBJ2-5, with D maybe TRBD2 (6 bases). Germline V lookup: CDR1 SGHAT, CDR2 FQNNGV. CDR3 length: 12 residues. Trimming took off 3 bases at V and 6 bases at J, with 8 bases between the two ends. The CDR3 bases are TGTGCCAGCAGCTTCGGGGGAAAGACCCAGTACTTC. This encodes CASSFGGKTQYF.

The chain uses TRBV6-5 and TRBJ2-2; D is possibly TRBD2 (5 bases). Trimming stripped 0 bases from V and 1 base from J, with 12 bases between. The CDR3 consists of 17 residues. The germline V gene encodes CDR1 MNHEY and CDR2 SVGAGI. The CDR3 DNA reads TGTGCCAGCAGTTACTCGAGGTCTAGCAGGAACACCGGGGAGCTGTTTTTT. Protein product: CASSYSRSSRNTGELFF.

This clonotype has at least ten counts. The chain links TRBV2 to TRBJ2-7; D unclear. Germline lookup yields CDR1 SNHLY and CDR2 FYNNEI. The CDR3 covers 12 residues. The V and J ends lost 8 bases and 4 bases respectively, with 12 bases between them. CDR3 residues: CASVGGIYEQYF. The CDR3 DNA sequence: TGTGCCAGCGTTGGTGGAATATACGAGCAGTACTTC.

Many counts were recorded for this clonotype. This sequence joins TRBV30 and TRBJ2-5; no definite D call. The CDR3 spans 10 residues. CDR1 and CDR2 from the germline V gene are GTSNPN and SVGIG (reference sequence). The V end was cut by 1 base, the J end by 7 bases, with 4 bases between. CDR3 protein: CAWSGGTQYF. The CDR3, as DNA: TGTGCCTGGAGTGGGGGGACCCAGTACTTC.

J is TRBJ2-5 and V is TRBV19; 7 bases agree with TRBD1. The V gene end was trimmed by 5 bases and the J gene end by 2 bases; junction bases not matched to a gene: 8. Germline V lookup: CDR1 LNHDA, CDR2 SQIVND (reference sequence). The CDR3 length is 15 residues. The CDR3 DNA follows: TGTGCCAGTAGTTTGCGGACAGGAGTACAAGAGACCCAGTACTTC. This sequence encodes CASSLRTGVQETQYF.

This clonotype has at least ten counts. The V and J genes are TRBV5-1 and TRBJ2-5, with 10 nucleotides matching TRBD1. J gave up 0 bases and V 4 bases, and 6 bases lay outside the gene matches. The germline V gene encodes CDR1 SGHRS and CDR2 YFSETQ. The CDR3 is made up of 16 amino acids. The CDR3 nucleotides are TGCGCCAGCAGCCTTCCCGGGACAGGGGACCAAGAGACCCAGTACTTC. Translation: CASSLPGTGDQETQYF.

There are many counts of this clonotype. This chain links TRBV5-1 with TRBJ2-2; perhaps D is TRBD1 or TRBD2 (5 bases each). V lost 7 bases to trimming and J lost 2 bases, with 18 bases between them. Germline CDR1 and CDR2: SGHRS and YFSETQ. CDR3 length equals 16 residues. CDR3 in DNA: TGCGCCAGCGGGACCCTCGGAGGTTCAAACACCGGGGAGCTGTTTTTT. Its translation: CASGTLGGSNTGELFF.

Ten or more counts support this clonotype. CDR3 sequence reads: CSADDLINSLETQYF. DNA for the CDR3: TGCAGTGCTGACGACTTGATCAACAGCTTAGAGACCCAGTACTTC. The gene calls are TRBV20-1 and TRBJ2-5; D ambiguous. The length of the CDR3 is 15 residues. Trimming cost V 5 bases and J 4 bases, with 20 bases left between them. The germline CDR1 and CDR2 sequences are DFQATT and SNEGSKA (reference sequence).

This clonotype was recorded at least ten times. As DNA, the CDR3 is TGTGCCAGCAGTTACTCTCCGGTTATGAACACTGAAGCTTTCTTT. It specifies CASSYSPVMNTEAFF. This chain links TRBV6-5 with TRBJ1-1; D ambiguous. Germline values: CDR1 MNHEY, CDR2 SVGAGI. The ends were cut back, 0 bases at V and 0 bases at J, with 8 bases in the middle. The CDR3 length is 15 residues.

This clonotype has at least ten counts. The chain recombines TRBV28 with TRBJ2-7; 10 bases are shared with TRBD2. The CDR3 is made up of 15 amino acids. V was clipped by 6 bases and J by 3 bases; unmatched bases: 8. The germline V gene has CDR1 MDHEN and CDR2 SYDVKM. The CDR3 sequence: CASRTLGLADYEQYF. CDR3 nucleotides: TGTGCCAGCAGAACTCTAGGACTAGCGGACTACGAGCAGTACTTC.

The chain couples TRBV10-3 to TRBJ1-1; D is uncertain. CDR3 length: 14 amino acids. The V gene's germline CDR1 is ENHRY and CDR2 SYGVKD. V was pared by 6 bases and J by 1 base, with 12 bases between. The CDR3, as DNA: TGTGCCATCAGGGAGGGAGGGTCGAACACTGAAGCTTTCTTT. Its protein is CAIREGGSNTEAFF.

This clonotype was counted many times. This chain uses TRBV6-1 with TRBJ2-5, with D unresolved. V was cut by 4 bases and J by 5 bases, with 14 bases left in between. This CDR3 contains 14 residues. Germline V gene data show CDR1 as MNHNS and CDR2 as SASEGT. CDR3 amino acids: CASSVDNSRETQYF. DNA of the CDR3: TGTGCCAGCAGTGTGGATAACTCCCGGGAGACCCAGTACTTC.

This clonotype was seen at least ten times. One end of the junction varies from germline; a read error may be responsible. The V gene is TRBV5-1, the J gene TRBJ1-5; TRBD1 matches at 10 bases. Germline V gene lookup returns CDR1 SGHRS and CDR2 YFSETQ. The CDR3 spans 14 residues. The CDR3 here is CASSSGQGNQPQHF. The CDR3 bases are TGTGCCAGCAGTTCGGGACAGGGGAATCAGCCCCAGCATTTT. Together with reference TRBV5-1 and TRBJ1-5, the CDR3 gives the full variable domain: KAGVTQTPRYLIKTRGQQVTLSCSPISGHRSVSWYQQTPGQGLQFLFEYFSETQRNKGNFPGRFSGRQFSNSRSEMNVSTLELGDSALYLCASSSGQGNQPQHFGDGTRLSIL.

This clonotype was counted many times. This chain links TRBV28 with TRBJ2-7, with 11 bases matching TRBD2. Germline CDR1 reads MDHEN; CDR2 reads SYDVKM. The length of the CDR3 is 19 residues. J was trimmed by 3 bases and V by 5 bases; bases with no gene match: 18. The CDR3 DNA is TGTGCCAGCAGTATCCCTGGACTAGCGGGTCCCTCGACCCGCTACGAGCAGTACTTC. Its protein product is CASSIPGLAGPSTRYEQYF.